Below, 28 T cell receptor beta chains from the same sample are listed, as sequenced in a study of T cell responses to AZD1222 COVID-19 vaccine. The data were produced by immunoSEQ multiplex PCR, yet TCRdb's version contains in-frame clones alone and is incomplete. The table records over 150,000 clones, around 88% of them present only once. Sequences were derived from peripheral blood, sampled 28 days after the second AZD1222 dose. The receptor set was obtained from an adult who received the AZD1222 COVID-19 vaccine.

The CDR3 here is CASSSQGNEQYF. CDR3 in DNA: TGTGCCAGCAGCTCACAGGGGAACGAGCAGTACTTC. The chain combines TRBV7-9 with TRBJ2-7; 7 bases align to TRBD1. The CDR3 covers 12 residues. CDR1 and CDR2 from the germline V gene are SEHNR and FQNEAQ (reference sequence). V lost 4 bases and J lost 5; bases outside the gene matches: 2.

This clone has more than one count but fewer than ten. The CDR3 region has the DNA TGCGCCAGCAGCAGACAGGGTCTTGATTATTCACCCCTCCACTTT. Its translation is CASSRQGLDYSPLHF. The chain employs TRBV5-1 and TRBJ1-6; the match to TRBD1 covers 7 bases. The CDR3 is 15 residues long. Germline V gene lookup returns CDR1 SGHRS and CDR2 YFSETQ. V was clipped by 4 bases and J by 8 bases; unmatched bases: 9.

The rearrangement uses TRBV19 and TRBJ1-2; unclear D gene. Germline V gene data show CDR1 as LNHDA and CDR2 as SQIVND (reference sequence). There are 13 residues in the CDR3. Trimming shortened V by 5 bases and J by 0 bases, and 7 bases separated the two germline ends. Written as DNA, the CDR3 is TGTGCCAGTAGTCCTACACCTAACTATGGCTACACCTTC. Amino acids: CASSPTPNYGYTF.

The rearrangement uses TRBV4-3 and TRBJ1-3; D is possibly TRBD1 (5 bases). The germline gives CDR1 LGHNA, CDR2 YSLEER. CDR3 length equals 15 residues. Trimming removed 3 bases at V and 4 bases at J, with 13 bases between. The CDR3 DNA is TGCGCCAGCAGCCAGGGGGGACTGGGGGGAAACACCATATATTTT. This gives the protein CASSQGGLGGNTIYF.

The chain carries TRBV7-2 and TRBJ1-4; 7 bases agree with TRBD1. Germline values: CDR1 SGHTA, CDR2 FQGNSA. Trimming removed 1 base from V and 8 bases from J; junction bases left unmatched: 7. This CDR3 is built from 15 residues. CDR3 DNA sequence: TGTGCCAGCAGCTTAGGTTTGGGGACAGTCGAAAAACTGTTTTTT. This codes for CASSLGLGTVEKLFF. Variable domain in full (rest from reference TRBV7-2 and TRBJ1-4): GAGVSQSPSNKVTEKGKDVELRCDPISGHTALYWYRQSLGQGLEFLIYFQGNSAPDKSGLPSDRFSAERTGGSVSTLTIQRTQQEDSAVYLCASSLGLGTVEKLFFGSGTQLSVL.

J is TRBJ1-6 and V is TRBV9, with D unclear. V lost 0 bases and J 16 bases, leaving 14 bases between the germline ends. This CDR3 has 13 amino acids. CDR1 and CDR2 (germline): SGDLS, YYNGEE. In nucleotides, the CDR3 is TGTGCCAGCAGCGTAGGGGATGTTTCTGGACTCCACTTT. Its protein is CASSVGDVSGLHF.

This chain connects TRBV5-6 to TRBJ2-7; 10 bases line up with TRBD1. This CDR3 is built from 16 residues. Trimming removed 0 bases from V and 5 bases from J; junction bases left unmatched: 8. Germline V gene lookup returns CDR1 SGHDT and CDR2 YYEEEE. This CDR3 reads CASSLAPGQGIHEQYF. CDR3 DNA: TGTGCCAGCAGCTTGGCCCCGGGACAGGGGATCCACGAGCAGTACTTC.

The chain links TRBV27 to TRBJ2-7; weak D call: TRBD2 (5 bases). From germline, CDR1 is MNHEY and CDR2 SMNVEV (reference sequence). This CDR3 comprises 15 residues. The ends were cut back, 0 bases at V and 3 bases at J, with 12 bases in the middle. The CDR3 region is CASSLSGGSRYEQYF. In DNA, the CDR3 is TGTGCCAGCAGTTTATCGGGCGGGTCCCGCTACGAGCAGTACTTC.

This clone has a single count. The chain joins TRBV4-1 to TRBJ2-5, with 10 bases identical to TRBD2. The V gene's germline CDR1 is MGHRA and CDR2 YSYEKL. The CDR3 covers 16 residues. The ends lost 2 bases at V and 5 bases at J; junction bases unmatched: 8. The CDR3 DNA reads as TGCGCCAGCAGCCAATCCCTACTAGCGGGGCAGGAGACCCAGTACTTC. Protein sequence: CASSQSLLAGQETQYF.

This rearrangement joins TRBV7-2 to TRBJ2-7; the match to TRBD2 covers 12 bases. Germline V CDR1 and CDR2: SGHTA, FQGNSA. V gave up 5 bases and J gave up 4 bases; unmatched junction bases: 12. This CDR3 has 17 residues. In DNA, the CDR3 is TGTGCCAGCAGCCCCAAACTGACTAGCGGGAGAAAATACGAGCAGTACTTC. Amino acid sequence: CASSPKLTSGRKYEQYF.

This rearrangement joins TRBV21-1 to TRBJ2-7; the table's D gene call, TRBD1, was not cross checked with the DNA. TRBV21-1 is deemed a pseudogene. The CDR3 has 11 residues. The CDR3 nucleotides read TGTGCCAGCAGCAAGCCAGTTAAGCAGTACTTC. The encoded protein is CASSKPVKQYF.

This clone was detected once. The chain is built from TRBV6-5 and TRBJ2-3, with 13 nucleotides matching TRBD2. This CDR3 has 15 amino acids. The germline V gene has CDR1 MNHEY and CDR2 SVGAGI. The V and J ends lost 6 bases and 5 bases, in that order; junction bases with no gene match: 5. The CDR3 is CASSATSGGVDTQYF. CDR3 sequence (DNA): TGTGCCAGCAGCGCCACTAGCGGGGGGGTAGATACGCAGTATTTT.

This clone has only one observation. This rearrangement joins TRBV3-1 (or the pseudogene TRBV3-2) to TRBJ2-5; D is unclear. CDR3 length: 16 residues. Germline CDR1 LGHDT, CDR2 YNNKEL (reference sequence). V dropped 1 base and J dropped 2 bases, with 14 bases sitting between them. CDR3 coding DNA: TGTGCCAGCAGCCAAGTCGTACACTTGAAACAAGAGACCCAGTACTTC. It translates to CASSQVVHLKQETQYF.

The DNA for the CDR3 is TGTGCCAGTAGTACGACAGGGGCTAGAGAGACCCAGTACTTC. Amino acid sequence: CASSTTGARETQYF. V gene TRBV19 combines with J gene TRBJ2-5; 8 bases line up with TRBD1. The V gene end was trimmed by 4 bases and the J gene end by 4 bases; junction bases not matched to a gene: 5. This CDR3 region has 14 residues. Per germline, CDR1 LNHDA and CDR2 SQIVND (reference sequence).

The CDR3 spells CASSPRLAGGPGNEQFF. In DNA, the CDR3 is TGTGCCAGTAGTCCCCGACTAGCGGGGGGGCCCGGCAATGAGCAGTTCTTC. The rearrangement uses TRBV19 and TRBJ2-1, with 14 bases identical to TRBD2. CDR3 length: 17 amino acids. V dropped 5 bases and J dropped 6; count of bases not matched to a gene: 9. The V gene's germline CDR1 is LNHDA and CDR2 SQIVND (reference sequence).

The chain carries TRBV18 and TRBJ2-4, with a tentative D call TRBD2 (6 bases). This CDR3 is 14 amino acids long. V lost 2 bases and J lost 5, with 10 bases in between. Germline V gene sequence: CDR1 KGHSH, CDR2 LQKENI. CDR3 region: CASSPGGGENIQYF. Here the CDR3 DNA reads TGTGCCAGCTCACCAGGGGGAGGCGAAAACATTCAGTACTTC.

The chain employs TRBV7-2 and TRBJ1-2; D unresolved. CDR1 SGHTA and CDR2 FQGNSA come from the germline V gene. The germline V and J ends were trimmed by 0 bases and 4 bases, with 12 bases remaining between them. This CDR3 region has 15 residues. The CDR3 coding sequence is TGTGCCAGCAGCTTAGCCCCGGAATGGGCCTATGGCTACACCTTC. Its protein product is CASSLAPEWAYGYTF.

The chain combines TRBV21-1 with TRBJ1-1; the DNA was not used to check the table's D call, TRBD1. TRBV21-1 is recorded as a pseudogene. CDR3 length equals 14 residues. CDR3 nucleotides: TGTGCCAGGGCCGATGGGGCCTGGGGCACTGAAGCTTTCTTT. Translating gives CARADGAWGTEAFF.

The chain combines TRBV7-2 with TRBJ1-2; D is possibly TRBD1 (6 bases). The CDR3 spans 14 residues. The V end lost 5 bases, the J end lost 9 bases, and 19 bases lay between the germline ends. Germline-derived CDR1 and CDR2 are SGHTA and FQGNSA. The CDR3 protein is CASSRPGQTDSYTF. The CDR3, as DNA: TGTGCCAGCAGCCGTCCGGGACAAACGGATAGCTACACCTTC.

The rearrangement links TRBV6-5 to TRBJ2-5, with no clear D. This CDR3 has 13 amino acids. In germline, CDR1 is MNHEY, CDR2 SVGAGI. Deletions cut 6 bases from V and 4 bases from J, with 12 bases between. CDR3 bases: TGTGCCAGCAGAGTCTCCCCGGGAGAGACCCAGTACTTC. This sequence encodes CASRVSPGETQYF.

The genes are TRBV5-4 and TRBJ1-2; tentatively, D is TRBD1 (5 bases). V was clipped by 4 bases and J by 4 bases, with 11 bases between them. This CDR3 comprises 13 residues. The germline V gene encodes CDR1 SGHNT and CDR2 YYREEE (reference sequence). The CDR3 DNA reads TGTGCCAGCAGCCGAGGACACCTCTATGGCTACACCTTC. Protein: CASSRGHLYGYTF.

V is TRBV5-1 and J is TRBJ1-1; 7 nucleotides match TRBD1. This CDR3 region has 16 residues. Per germline, CDR1 SGHRS and CDR2 YFSETQ. The junction had 9 bases not matched to a gene; V was cut back by 1 base and J by 3 bases. The CDR3: CASSLHYRGEDTEAFF. The CDR3 coding sequence is TGCGCCAGCAGCTTGCATTACAGGGGTGAGGACACTGAAGCTTTCTTT.

J is TRBJ2-1 and V is TRBV19; the D gene is possibly TRBD2 (7 bases). The CDR3 is 16 amino acids. CDR1 and CDR2 from the germline V gene are LNHDA and SQIVND (reference sequence). With 7 bases removed from V and 7 bases from J, the gap between germline ends came to 23 bases. The DNA for the CDR3 is TGTGCCAGTACCCTAGGGGGGGCAAGACTCGCTAATGAGCAGTTCTTC. Protein sequence: CASTLGGARLANEQFF.

The chain is built from TRBV7-9 and TRBJ1-5; 9 bases line up with TRBD1. CDR3 length: 14 amino acids. Germline lookup yields CDR1 SEHNR and CDR2 FQNEAQ (reference sequence). Trimming cost V 5 bases and J 6 bases; bases outside gene matches: 5. The CDR3 sequence: CASSLGQGSQPQHF. The DNA for the CDR3 is TGTGCCAGCAGCCTGGGACAGGGCTCTCAGCCCCAGCATTTT.

This chain joins TRBV9 and TRBJ1-3; D unclear. V lost 1 base and J lost 0, with 14 bases in between. The CDR3 consists of 17 residues. Per the germline V gene, CDR1 is SGDLS and CDR2 is YYNGEE. The CDR3 DNA is TGTGCCAGCAGCGTATTGGGCAGCCTCAACTCTGGAAACACCATATATTTT. Protein sequence: CASSVLGSLNSGNTIYF.

This clone was observed a single time. The V and J genes are TRBV6-4 and TRBJ2-2, with 7 bases identical to TRBD2. The CDR3 has 14 residues. Losses at the gene ends were 0 bases for V and 5 bases for J; bases not matched to a gene: 0. Germline V gene lookup returns CDR1 MRHNA and CDR2 SNTAGT. Here the CDR3 DNA reads TGTGCCAGCAGTGACTCCGGGGGGACCGGGGAGCTGTTTTTT. Translated, it gives CASSDSGGTGELFF.

V is TRBV10-3 and J is TRBJ1-1, with TRBD1 matching 10 bases. The CDR3 runs 13 residues. J was trimmed by 7 bases and V by 6 bases; bases with no gene match: 5. CDR1 is ENHRY and CDR2 is SYGVKD in the germline V gene. The CDR3 sequence: CAIRGTGDGEAFF. In DNA, the CDR3 is TGTGCCATCAGAGGGACAGGGGACGGTGAAGCTTTCTTT.

The V and J genes are TRBV5-1 and TRBJ1-5; possible D gene TRBD1, 5 bases. V was pared by 1 base and J by 2 bases, with 10 bases between. The length of the CDR3 is 15 residues. Germline CDR1 and CDR2: SGHRS and YFSETQ. The CDR3 region has the DNA TGCGCCAGCAGCTTGTGGGGCGCGGGCAATCAGCCCCAGCATTTT. The encoded protein is CASSLWGAGNQPQHF.